This is a list of T cell receptor beta chains from one sample in a study of CD8+ T cells in alopecia areata. Profiled with immunoSEQ multiplex PCR; TCRdb holds only in-frame clones, not every one. Of 200,000 to 250,000 clones listed, about 60% are singletons. The sample in question was CD4+ T cells sorted from blood, obtained at week 0. The receptors come from a human donor with alopecia areata. The CDR3 runs from the conserved cysteine through the conserved F or W. Fields, in order: V gene, J gene, D gene, clone size, CDR3 DNA, CDR3 protein. The D gene is left open where the match is weak. Some rows mark clone size as missing; the rest say once, few, many or name a class of expanded clone.

>TRBV30|TRBJ2-2|TRBD2|once
TGTGCCTGGAGAAGGACTAGCGGGAGCGGGGAGCTGTTTTTT
CAWRRTSGSGELFF
>TRBV4-1|TRBJ1-2|.|.
TGCGCCAGCAGCCAAGACGGGCAGCCCTATGGCTACACCTTC
CASSQDGQPYGYTF
>TRBV29-1|TRBJ2-5|.|few
TGCAGCGTTGAAGATTCAGGGGTCGGTGAGACCCAGTACTTC
CSVEDSGVGETQYF
>TRBV5-1|TRBJ2-7|TRBD1|many
TGCGCCAGCAGCTTGTGGACAGGGTACGAGCAGTACTTC
CASSLWTGYEQYF
>TRBV29-1|TRBJ2-1|TRBD1|.
TGCAGCGTTAGGGGACAGGTCTCCTACAATGAGCAGTTCTTC
CSVRGQVSYNEQFF
>TRBV27|TRBJ2-2|.|.
TGTGCCAGCAGTTTTAAATGGAACACCGGGGAGCTGTTTTTT
CASSFKWNTGELFF
>TRBV29-1|TRBJ2-3|TRBD2|.
TGCAGCGTGCGGGGACTAGCGGCAGATACGCAGTATTTT
CSVRGLAADTQYF
>TRBV6-1|TRBJ1-2|.|once
TGTGCCAGCAGACCTACTAACTATGGCTACACCTTC
CASRPTNYGYTF
>TRBV30|TRBJ1-1|.|.
TGTGCCTGGAGTGAGGGTCTGTGGACTGAAGCTTTCTTT
CAWSEGLWTEAFF
>TRBV14|TRBJ2-7|.|.
TGTGCCAGCAGCCAGTCATCCTACGAGCAGTACTTC
CASSQSSYEQYF
>TRBV4-1|TRBJ1-1|.|few
TGCGCCAGCAGCTGGAAGGACGGAAACACTGAAGCTTTCTTT
CASSWKDGNTEAFF
>TRBV2|TRBJ1-5|.|few
TGTGCCAGCAGTGAGAGGAATCAGCCCCAGCATTTT
CASSERNQPQHF
>TRBV4-1|TRBJ2-3|.|.
TGCGCCAGCAGCCAAGGTAGCGCTACGCAGTATTTT
CASSQGSATQYF
>TRBV5-6|TRBJ2-6|TRBD2|.
TGTGCCAGCAGCTTCCGGTCTAGCGGGACTGGGGCCAACGTCCTGACTTTC
CASSFRSSGTGANVLTF
>TRBV29-1|TRBJ1-2|.|.
TGCAGCGTCCGTCTGAGCAGGGACTATGGCTACACCTTC
CSVRLSRDYGYTF
>TRBV6-1|TRBJ2-7|TRBD2|few
TGTGCCAGCAGAGAAGTCGGGGGGGGCGAGCAGTACTTC
CASREVGGGEQYF
>TRBV29-1|TRBJ1-1|.|.
TGCAGCGGACTCAGGGTGAACACTGAAGCTTTCTTT
CSGLRVNTEAFF
>TRBV6-6|TRBJ2-3|.|.
TGTGCCAGCAGACCAACCGGGACATTGGGTGCAGATACGCAGTATTTT
CASRPTGTLGADTQYF
>TRBV10-3|TRBJ2-7|.|many
TGTGCCATCAGCTGGTCGGACGAGCAGTACTTC
CAISWSDEQYF
>TRBV7-9|TRBJ1-6|TRBD1|.
TGTGCCAGCAGCCCTAGAACCGGGACAGGGAGTAATTCACCCCTCCACTTT
CASSPRTGTGSNSPLHF
>TRBV11-2|TRBJ2-1|TRBD2|.
TGTGCCAGCAGCTTGACTAGCGGGGTCAATGAGCAGTTCTTC
CASSLTSGVNEQFF
>TRBV4-1|TRBJ2-1|TRBD2|.
TGCGCCAGCAGCCAAGCTCTGCGGGGGCTAGCGGGAGGGCACAATGAGCAGTTCTTC
CASSQALRGLAGGHNEQFF
>TRBV30|TRBJ1-2|.|.
TGTGCCTGGACCCCTGACGTCCGCTCCTATGGCTACACCTTC
CAWTPDVRSYGYTF
>TRBV20-1|TRBJ2-7|.|few
TGCAGTGCTAGAGATCCCTACGAGCAGTACTTC
CSARDPYEQYF
>TRBV29-1|TRBJ1-1|.|few
TGCAGCGTCGTAACGACAGGATTGAACACTGAAGCTTTCTTT
CSVVTTGLNTEAFF
>TRBV29-1|TRBJ2-6|.|.
TGCAGCGGCCTGACCTCTGGGGCCAACGTCCTGACTTTC
CSGLTSGANVLTF
>TRBV5-1|TRBJ2-2|.|.
TGCGCCAGCAGCTTGGTCCAGGGGCGGACCGCCGGGGAGCTGTTTTTT
CASSLVQGRTAGELFF
>TRBV4-1|TRBJ2-1|TRBD1|.
TGCGCCAGCAGCCAAGATGATGACAGGGTCAATGAGCAGTTCTTC
CASSQDDDRVNEQFF
>TRBV7-9|TRBJ1-2|TRBD1|.
TGTGCCAGCAGCCCCCGGACAGGGGGAGGCTACACCTTC
CASSPRTGGGYTF
>TRBV5-1|TRBJ2-1|.|.
TGCGCCAGCACTCCCGGAGGGGCTCACTACAATGAGCAGTTCTTC
CASTPGGAHYNEQFF
>TRBV6-6|TRBJ2-7|.|.
TGTGCCAGCAGTTACCCCGGCAGAAGCTACGAGCAGTACTTC
CASSYPGRSYEQYF
>TRBV29-1|TRBJ1-2|.|few
TGCAGCGTCCGCCTAGCGGTGCAGAACGAGGGCTATGGCTACACCTTC
CSVRLAVQNEGYGYTF
>TRBV6-5|TRBJ1-5|TRBD1|once
TGTGCCAGCAGTGACAGGGATAGACAGCCCCAGCATTTT
CASSDRDRQPQHF
>TRBV29-1|TRBJ1-1|.|.
TGCAGCGTTGACTGGGGGACGGGCAACACTGAAGCTTTCTTT
CSVDWGTGNTEAFF
>TRBV5-5|TRBJ2-7|.|many
TGTGCCAGCAGCCCCGGGCCAGGCTACGAGCAGTACTTC
CASSPGPGYEQYF
>TRBV5-1|TRBJ2-7|.|few
TGCGCCAGCAGCCGAAACCCTACAGGGATCTACGAGCAGTACTTC
CASSRNPTGIYEQYF
>TRBV7-9|TRBJ2-1|TRBD2|.
TGTGCCAGCAGCTTAGGGGGACTAGCCCCTGAGCAGTTCTTC
CASSLGGLAPEQFF
>TRBV5-4|TRBJ2-5|TRBD2|few
TGTGCCGAGGGGCTAGCGGGAGGAGAGACCCAGTACTTC
CAEGLAGGETQYF
>TRBV6-4|TRBJ2-1|TRBD2|.
TGTGCCAGCAGTGTGGGGGGGGGTTACAATGAGCAGTTCTTC
CASSVGGGYNEQFF
>TRBV4-1|TRBJ2-3|TRBD2|once
TGCGCCAGCAGCTTACTAGCGGGGGCGAGAGATACGCAGTATTTT
CASSLLAGARDTQYF
>TRBV29-1|TRBJ1-2|.|few
TGCAGCGTTGCCGCGGCAGGGACATATGGCTACACCTTC
CSVAAAGTYGYTF
>TRBV10-2|TRBJ1-1|.|.
TGCGCCAGCATTAGTTTAGCTACCGAAGCTTTCTTT
CASISLATEAFF